This is a list of T cell receptor beta chains from one sample in a study of blood T cell repertoires in COVID-19. Assay used: immunoSEQ multiplex PCR; TCRdb lists only in-frame clones, some missing. The table records about 220,000 clones, 75% to 90% of them present only once. Sequences were obtained from peripheral blood. These receptors were collected from a young man who had recovered from COVID-19. The CDR3 runs from the conserved cysteine through the conserved F or W. A D gene is named only where the DNA matches it firmly. Size tells how often a clone was seen (once, few, many) or the class of an expanded clone, and some rows leave it out.

clone size	D gene	J gene	V gene	CDR3 DNA	CDR3 protein
few	NA	TRBJ2-1	TRBV14	TGTGCCAGCAGCCAGAGGAATGAGCAGTTCTTC	CASSQRNEQFF
many	NA	TRBJ2-1	TRBV20-1	TGCAGTGCTAGTATAGCAAGAGCATCCTACAATGAGCAGTTCTTC	CSASIARASYNEQFF
NA	NA	TRBJ1-5	TRBV7-8	TGTGCCAGCAGCTTAGTATATGTAATTGGCAATCAGCCCCAGCATTTT	CASSLVYVIGNQPQHF
many	NA	TRBJ2-2	TRBV10-1	TGCGCCAGCAGTGAGTTACTGACCGGGGAGCTGTTTTTT	CASSELLTGELFF
NA	NA	TRBJ2-2	TRBV6-6	TGTGCCAGCAGTCAGGCGGGGAGGTCACGATGGACCGGGGAGCTGTTTTTT	CASSQAGRSRWTGELFF
NA	TRBD2	TRBJ2-1	TRBV7-9	TGTGCCAGCAGAAAAACTAGCGGGGGGTCCTACAATGAGCAGTTCTTC	CASRKTSGGSYNEQFF
NA	NA	TRBJ1-6	TRBV7-8	TGTGCCAGCAGCCCATCTCAGCAAACAGACCTCCACTTT	CASSPSQQTDLHF
NA	TRBD1	TRBJ1-5	TRBV19	TGTGCCAGTAGTTCTCAACGACAGGGCGGGAATAGGCAGCCCCAGCATTTT	CASSSQRQGGNRQPQHF
few	TRBD1	TRBJ2-2	TRBV4-2	TGTGCCAGCAGCCAGCCCCTAGGACAGGGGGGCGGGGAGCTGTTTTTT	CASSQPLGQGGGELFF
NA	TRBD1	TRBJ1-5	TRBV28	TGTGCCAGCAGTTACAGGGGGGGATATAGCAATCAGCCCCAGCATTTT	CASSYRGGYSNQPQHF
NA	TRBD1	TRBJ1-2	TRBV19	TGTGCCAGTAGTAATGGGAGACAGGGTGTAAGGAATGGCTACACCTTC	CASSNGRQGVRNGYTF
NA	NA	TRBJ2-5	TRBV5-1	TGCGCCAGCAGCCCAAGACTGGAGACCCAGTACTTC	CASSPRLETQYF